This T cell receptor (beta chain) was observed in a study of T cell repertoires in cytomegalovirus infection. One entry per CDR3 protein, called by TCRdb with MiXCR from the reads. This table holds some 240,000 distinct CDR3 sequences, more than 15% found once. CDR3 size: 11 residues. The V gene lost 7 bases and the J gene lost 3 bases, with 7 bases spanning the gap. Germline values: CDR1 LNHDA, CDR2 SQIVND (reference sequence). The sequenced material came from CD8+ T cells from PBMCs. The V call is TRBV19, the J call TRBJ2-7, with D unresolved. The sequence was collected from a human donor in good health (CMV status not recorded). Some clones in this sample may be carry-over from other donors' samples. DNA of the CDR3: TGTGCCAGTAAGAACGGCTACGAGCAGTACTTC. Translated, it gives CASKNGYEQYF.